The clone carrying this T cell receptor beta chain was recorded many times. The antigen remains unidentified. J lost 4 bases, V lost 2 bases, and 0 bases had no gene match. This CDR3 spans 13 amino acids. Germline values: CDR1 MGHRA, CDR2 YSYEKL. The amount of total RNA extracted per sample was at least 5.5 micrograms. This specimen belongs to a study of blood T cells in healthy people across ages. Study-wide points: Naive CD4+ cell counts and diversity both ran higher in long-lived than in aged donors. Across the age range, TCR beta diversity per million T cells fell in a roughly linear way.

Then a second PCR, running about 6 to 11 cycles, was carried out with a sample-barcoded 5' primer and a J-beta primer mix. All cDNA molecules were each tagged by a template-switch adaptor with 12 random nucleotides. A single record per CDR3 protein comes from TCRdb applying MiXCR to the 5' RACE reads. The table has under 800,000 distinct CDR3 sequences, approximately 21% seen once; the top ten hold about 3.6%. The clonotype comes from a man aged 65 to 79 in good health. The sequenced sample consisted of blood. The V gene is TRBV4-1, the J gene TRBJ2-5; TRBD1 matches 8 bases. CDR3 nucleotide sequence: TGCGCCAGCAGCCAACAGGGGGCAGAGACCCAGTACTTC. Its translation is CASSQQGAETQYF.